A single TCR beta chain is shown here with its context. Its antigen remains undetermined. No base quality values were provided; no much bigger clone lies one nucleotide off. The same CDR3 can be traced to other DNA sequences in this sample. Library creation used the immunoSEQ multiplex PCR assay. For the multiplex PCR, a mixture combining 60 forward primers for TCR Vbeta segments and 13 reverse primers for TCR Jbeta segments was used. A multiplex PCR assay on genomic DNA amplified the CDR3 region of rearranged TCR beta genes. On the Illumina HiSeq System, the amplified TCR beta libraries were sequenced as 87-base-pair reads. As for how the authors treated the data: Across the 700 or so repertoires, a later analysis counted roughly 84 million unique TCR beta chains, around 11 million of which were shared by at least two donors. Raw reads were error-corrected and collapsed into unique sequences with a nearest-neighbor algorithm that merged closely related sequences to remove PCR and sequencing errors. Alignment of CDR3 sequences to IMGT reference sequences was used to assign V, D and J gene segments. For a sequence to be retained, at least a six-nucleotide match to both a V gene segment and a J gene segment was required. Rearrangements were called productive when the CDR3 lacked stop codons and stayed in frame with V and J; all others were non-productive. Following IMGT convention, CDR3 was defined as the stretch from the second conserved V-encoded cysteine to the conserved J-encoded phenylalanine. Sequences without an unambiguous match to a single V gene segment were excluded from the earlier analysis of about 600 of the donors. In an earlier analysis of some 590 of the donors, a V segment was called functional when productive rearrangements were above 56.7%, and segregating when the standard deviation between donors exceeded 5%. A statistical classification framework was built to diagnose cytomegalovirus status from the catalog of TCR beta chain sequences. A later analysis assigned V and J genes by comparing TCR nucleotide sequences with IMGT/GENE-DB human TR gene sequences. Using the TCRdist pipeline, a later analysis assigned CDR3 sequences along with most-parsimonious VDJ recombination scenarios. A later analysis defined each TCR beta chain by its CDR3 amino acid sequence plus V-gene family, and excluded reads lacking a unique V-gene family. A later analysis removed roughly 590 highly shared, low-generation-probability nucleotide sequences to deal with suspected cross-contamination and a sequencing artifact. For each public chain, a later analysis derived a clonal expansion index from normalized ranks of inferred template counts within each repertoire. In a later analysis, generation probabilities were computed using a VDJ recombination model fitted to out-of-frame rearrangements, and the results were checked against IGoR. In a later analysis, TCR-TCR, TCR-HLA and TCR-CMV co-occurrence was scored with hypergeometric tests, and a repertoire-size bias correction was applied to TCR pairs. A later analysis estimated false discovery rates by permuting HLA or CMV assignments 20 times. In a later analysis, co-occurring TCRs were grouped with DBSCAN, and TCRdist sequence similarity was added when clustering was performed within HLA-allele-positive subsets. Repertoires with fewer than 30,000 or more than 120,000 public chains were left out of co-occurrence clustering, as were four to six repertoires with anomalous nucleotide sharing. In its TCRdb copy, this immuneACCESS table keeps in-frame sequences only and misses some clones. Where compared with another copy, unresolved V genes explain less than half of these, and the others have no known cause. The V and J calls and clone size were taken over from that table, and D and trimming were inferred from the DNA. Within this sample are approximately 170,000 clones, with around 68% of them counted one time only. Approximately 1.5% of the sample is held by the ten biggest clonotypes.

The sample comes from a study of cytomegalovirus exposure and HLA in healthy donors listed by TCRdb under 2017. Study-level background: In an earlier analysis of approximately 500 of the donors, 250 to 350 Gb of sequence data and 90 million to 130 million unique TCR beta sequences from 150 million to 200 million T cells were reported. An early release that covered about 600 HLA-typed donors contained about 300 gigabases of sequencing data and 70 million to 100 million unique TCR sequences. The genetic ancestry cluster associated with self-reported Caucasian donors included 80% to 90% of the roughly 410 genotyped donors. The study aimed to test whether signatures of past pathogen exposure could be identified by cataloging public T cell receptors. Using immunosequencing, the study profiled T cell repertoires from 666 subjects and related those repertoires to cytomegalovirus serostatus. A separate validation cohort of approximately 130 different subjects was used in addition to the roughly 640-subject first cohort. High-throughput TCR immunosequencing, statistical association of individual TCRs with disease status, and machine learning were combined to predict cytomegalovirus infection status. A later analysis re-examined previously published TCR beta repertoires from over 500 donors and added high-resolution HLA genotyping to investigate patterns of TCR occurrence. In the later analysis, no new phenotypic data were used to find candidate immune exposures; instead, reliance was placed on TCR beta sequences and their occurrence across donors. In an earlier analysis of 550 to 700 of the donors, high-throughput TCR beta sequencing was used to judge whether each TCR beta V gene segment behaved as functional or pseudogenic. Alongside the repertoire data, information on donor age, sex, ethnicity and CMV serostatus was compiled. A later genetic analysis used genome-wide SNP genotypes for about 60% of the roughly 700 donors, treating that subset as a discovery cohort. All discovery cohort repertoires had been generated on a single sequencing platform. HLA typing covered class I and class II loci at four-digit resolution. The number of typed donors differed by locus: about 629-640 for A, B, C, DRB1 and DQB1; about 520 for DQA1; approximately 600 for DPA1; and approximately 450 for DPB1. Five DR-DQ haplotypes were treated as single units for association and clustering because of strong linkage in the cohort. On average, roughly 250,000 unique TCR beta nucleotide sequences were sequenced per donor among 350 to 400 genotyped donors of the cohort, with about 17% of those sequences being non-productive. Overall study outcomes, separate from this receptor: For the cohort, immune exposure information was limited to CMV serostatus. While some public TCRs were present in many individuals, most TCR sequences turned up only very rarely across donors. Strong co-occurrence of HLA alleles, especially DR and DQ, made assigning TCR associations to individual alleles difficult. It was suggested by the authors that the approach could potentially be generalized to other disease states and immunological phenotypes. A group of highly shared sequence variants was considered likely to be a technical artifact of the sequencing pipeline. In a later analysis, the rate of TCR association differed among HLA loci, with DRB1 alleles having the most associated TCRs and HLA-C alleles having the fewest. The earlier analysis of around 600 of the donors excluded 15 to 20 rarely observed V segments, including chromosome 9 orphons, because counts were too low. Linkage disequilibrium might explain the correlated functional status among segregating V segments, but an unknown experimental factor could not be excluded. Compared with the approximately 710-donor mean, donors in an Asian-associated ancestry cluster had fewer N-insertions in productive TCRs, according to a later genetic analysis. According to a later analysis, most CMV-associated TCR beta chains appeared to be HLA-restricted, and the HLA associations seemed to be driven largely by CMV exposure. A later analysis associated about 17,000 TCR beta sequences with specific HLA alleles at a false discovery rate of 0.05. Roughly uniform sequencing depth across donors was assumed in presence/absence analyses, although this assumption may not hold. The classifier was reported to diagnose cytomegalovirus status with high specificity and sensitivity in both the original cohort and the validation cohort. In the study, 150 to 200 TCR beta chains were listed as associated with cytomegalovirus. A later analysis reported that several top co-occurrence clusters appeared linked to parvovirus B19, influenza, CMV and Epstein-Barr virus. A further reported finding was that TCR beta sequences accurately predicted the HLA-A and HLA-B alleles for most subjects in the first cohort. HLA typing was unavailable for some donors at each locus, so association tests used only the typed subset. V-gene and J-gene trimming of TCR beta chains was associated with a missense DCLRE1C variant in a later genetic analysis, and the association was replicated in an independent cohort. In a later analysis, HLA-associated TCR beta chains showed more clonal expansion and lower generation probabilities than non-associated chains that were equally common. Three of the identified cytomegalovirus-associated TCR beta chains were confirmed in vitro to be specific for cytomegalovirus antigens. In this cohort, only TCR beta chains were sequenced, and detectable features were limited by the absence of alpha or paired-chain data. In an earlier analysis of more than 500 of the donors, most TCR beta V segments appeared in productive rearrangements about 87% or about 30% of the time, broadly matching IMGT annotations.

The cohort consisted of 670 or so healthy bone marrow donors. All cohort members were sampled while nominally healthy, although unrecorded immune exposures were likely present. The donor was CMV seronegative and belonged to the group of 320 or so seronegative cohort members. A peripheral blood sample was provided by each donor, and peripheral blood mononuclear cells were used for TCR beta sequencing. Genomic DNA extraction from the blood cell samples was performed with the Qiagen DNeasy Blood Extraction Kit. Source material: PBMCs. The receptor comes from a man aged 50-59 years in good health and CMV-seronegative.

The CDR3 in this case is CASSLGLAGGQETQYF. The DNA is TGTGCCAGCAGCTTAGGACTAGCGGGGGGCCAAGAGACCCAGTACTTC. The chain is assembled from TRBV7-2 and TRBJ2-5, and 13 junctional nucleotides match TRBD2. V loses 1 base at its end and J loses 1 base; junction bases beyond the gene matches: 0. Based on the germline V gene, the CDR1 and CDR2 sequences are SGHTA and FQGNSA. The CDR3 runs 16 amino acids, cysteine and phenylalanine included. Just CDR3 DNA is preserved here, 48 bases in frame from base 1.